In its sample, the clone carrying this T cell receptor beta chain was seen a few times. As yet, its antigen is unknown. These data belong to a study of response to subunit inactivated influenza vaccine. Study conclusions and caveats: The authors proposed limited new T cell recruitment per seasonal influenza vaccination.

This CDR3 comprises 13 residues. The V end lost 6 bases, the J end lost 0 bases, and 8 bases lay between the germline ends. Germline CDR1 reads ENHRY; CDR2 reads SYGVKD. From the RT-PCR reads, TCRdb called clonotypes with MiXCR, one entry per CDR3 protein. The sample yields 550,000 to 800,000 distinct CDR3 sequences, 15% to 19% seen once. The chain couples TRBV10-3 to TRBJ1-1; D is unclear. This receptor was obtained from a man between 45 and 60 years old who received an inactivated influenza vaccine. The input for sequencing was PBMCs from blood, taken roughly 12 days after vaccination. CDR3 loop: CAIRKDLNTEAFF. The CDR3 region has the DNA TGTGCCATCAGAAAAGATCTGAACACTGAAGCTTTCTTT.